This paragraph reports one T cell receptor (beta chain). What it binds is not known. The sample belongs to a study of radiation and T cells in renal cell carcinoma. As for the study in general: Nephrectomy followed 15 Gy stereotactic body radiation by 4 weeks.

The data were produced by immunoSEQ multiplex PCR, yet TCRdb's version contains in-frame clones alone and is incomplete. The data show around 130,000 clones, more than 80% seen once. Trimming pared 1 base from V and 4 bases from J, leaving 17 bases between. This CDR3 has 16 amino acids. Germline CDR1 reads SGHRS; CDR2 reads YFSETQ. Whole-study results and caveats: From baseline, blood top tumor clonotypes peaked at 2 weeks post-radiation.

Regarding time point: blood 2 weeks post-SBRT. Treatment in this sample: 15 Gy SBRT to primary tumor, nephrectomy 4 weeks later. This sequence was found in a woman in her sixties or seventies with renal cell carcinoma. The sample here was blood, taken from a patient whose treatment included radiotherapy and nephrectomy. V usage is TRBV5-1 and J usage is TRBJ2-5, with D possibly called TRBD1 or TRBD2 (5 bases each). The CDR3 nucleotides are TGCGCCAGCAGCTTGTCGCCCAGGGCGGGTGGAGAGACCCAGTACTTC. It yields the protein CASSLSPRAGGETQYF.